Listed here are 6 T cell receptor beta chains from one sample, sequenced in a study of CD8 T cells in Susac syndrome (dated by TCRdb to 2018 to 2020). Libraries were constructed by the immunoSEQ multiplex PCR assay. RNA was extracted using the RNeasy kit, and about 0.45 to 1 microgram was reverse transcribed with random hexamers. TCRdb's own reprocessing of the public reads used fastp at Q25 and MiXCR and kept productive beta chains. Rows are combined by CDR3 protein, so each entry shows the most common genes and DNA. The sample profile shows 120,000 to 150,000 distinct CDR3 sequences; over 85% of them were found once. Of the sample, approximately 0.3% is held by the ten largest clones. The source material was CD8+ T cells from PBMCs. These receptors all come from a human donor in good health.

The rearrangement uses TRBV9 and TRBJ2-1; D possibly corresponds to TRBD1 (6 bases). This CDR3 spans 15 amino acids. V was shortened by 4 bases and J by 0 bases, with 11 bases between the two germline ends. The germline gives CDR1 SGDLS, CDR2 YYNGEE. As DNA, the CDR3 is TGTGCCAGCAGCAAAGGGGGAAGCTCCTACAATGAGCAGTTCTTC. Encoded protein: CASSKGGSSYNEQFF.

The chain couples TRBV19 to TRBJ2-7; no reliable D call. The germline CDR1 and CDR2 sequences are LNHDA and SQIVND (reference sequence). Trimming shortened V by 3 bases and J by 0 bases, and 12 bases separated the two germline ends. The CDR3 has 15 residues. DNA of the CDR3: TGTGCCAGTAGTATTTCTTCCGCAGGCTCCTACGAGCAGTACTTC. Encoded protein: CASSISSAGSYEQYF.

The chain links TRBV6-5 to TRBJ2-7, with 7 positions matching TRBD1. There are 14 residues in the CDR3. Trimming took 5 bases from V and 7 from J; bases not matched to a gene: 11. Germline assignment: CDR1 MNHEY and CDR2 SVGAGI. The CDR3: CASSQTGRVVEQYF. The CDR3 DNA reads as TGTGCCAGCAGTCAGACAGGGCGGGTCGTTGAGCAGTACTTC.

The V call is TRBV9, the J call TRBJ2-3; a possible D gene is TRBD2 (6 bases). Germline values: CDR1 SGDLS, CDR2 YYNGEE. This CDR3 is built from 12 residues. Trimming took off 4 bases at V and 11 bases at J, with 14 bases between the two ends. DNA for the CDR3: TGTGCCAGCAGCCCAGGAGGGGAGGAGCAGTATTTT. Its protein is CASSPGGEEQYF.

This chain uses TRBV28 with TRBJ2-7; D gene uncertain. Germline lookup yields CDR1 MDHEN and CDR2 SYDVKM. The CDR3 is made up of 12 amino acids. V shed 6 bases and J shed 6 bases, with 12 bases lying between them. For the CDR3, the DNA is TGTGCCAGCAGCAAGGTGGGCACCGAGCAGTACTTC. This translates into CASSKVGTEQYF.

This clonotype was recorded a few times. This chain uses TRBV27 with TRBJ2-7; tentatively, D is TRBD1 (5 bases). The CDR3 is 12 amino acids. The V end lost 9 bases, the J end lost 0 bases, and 9 bases lay between the germline ends. CDR1 MNHEY and CDR2 SMNVEV come from the germline V gene (reference sequence). CDR3 loop: CASRGGSYEQYF. The CDR3 DNA sequence: TGTGCCAGTAGGGGCGGCTCCTACGAGCAGTACTTC.